The 2 T cell receptor beta chains listed next were all sequenced from one sample in a study of T cells expressing NK-cell markers. Using the 5' RACE reads, TCRdb records one entry per CDR3 protein without DNA. The sample totals 250,000 or so distinct CDR3 sequences. The sample comprised blood T cells: a sorted CD56 or NKG2C T cell subset, CD4+ or CD8+ T cells, or bulk PBMC T cells (not recorded which). Source of these receptors: a woman aged 18 to 69 in good health.

The chain carries TRBV7-2 and TRBJ1-5; TCRdb returns TRBD1, unconfirmable since there is no DNA. Germline V lookup: CDR1 SGHTA, CDR2 FQGNSA. The CDR3 runs 14 residues. The chain's CDR3 is CASSPTGARQPQHF.

The CDR3 loop is CASSYSGRSNEQFF. V usage is TRBV6-2 or TRBV6-3 and J usage is TRBJ2-1. Germline CDR1 is MNHEY and CDR2 is SVGEGT. The CDR3 is 14 residues long.